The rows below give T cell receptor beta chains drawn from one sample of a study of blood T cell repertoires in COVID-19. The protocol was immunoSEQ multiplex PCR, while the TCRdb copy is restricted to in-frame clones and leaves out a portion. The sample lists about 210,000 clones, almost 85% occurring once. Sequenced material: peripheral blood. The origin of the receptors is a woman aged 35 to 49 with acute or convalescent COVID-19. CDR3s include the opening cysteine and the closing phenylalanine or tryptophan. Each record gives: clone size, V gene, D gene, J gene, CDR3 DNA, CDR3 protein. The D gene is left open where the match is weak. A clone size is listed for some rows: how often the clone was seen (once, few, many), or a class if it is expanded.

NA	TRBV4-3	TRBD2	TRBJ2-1	TGCGCCAGCAGCGGGCCGGGACTAGCGGGAGGGCCAAACAATGAGCAGTTCTTC	CASSGPGLAGGPNNEQFF
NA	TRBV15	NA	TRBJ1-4	TGTGCCACCAGCAGAGATGCAGGGGAAAAACTGTTTTTT	CATSRDAGEKLFF
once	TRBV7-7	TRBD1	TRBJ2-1	TGTGCCAGCAGCGTGGACAGGGACAATGAGCAGTTCTTC	CASSVDRDNEQFF
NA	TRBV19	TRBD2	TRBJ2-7	TGTGCCAGTAGTCCCTCCGGGACTAGCTACGAGCAGTACTTC	CASSPSGTSYEQYF
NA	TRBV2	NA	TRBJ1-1	TGTGCCAGCACAGCAGGGTACATGAACACTGAAGCTTTCTTT	CASTAGYMNTEAFF
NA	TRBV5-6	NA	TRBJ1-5	TGTGCCAGCAGCTTGGTATCGAACGGTGGCAATCAGCCCCAGCATTTT	CASSLVSNGGNQPQHF
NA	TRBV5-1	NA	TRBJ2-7	TGCGCCAGCAGCTTTACCAGGGGTTACGAGCAGTACTTC	CASSFTRGYEQYF
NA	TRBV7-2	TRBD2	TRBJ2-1	TGTGCCAGCAGCCTCAAGGACCGGACTAGCGGTAACAATGAGCAGTTCTTC	CASSLKDRTSGNNEQFF
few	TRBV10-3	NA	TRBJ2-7	TGTGCCATCAGTGAGGGGCCCGAAAGAGAGCAGTACTTC	CAISEGPEREQYF
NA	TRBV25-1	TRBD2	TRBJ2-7	TGTGCCAGCGGACTAGCATCCTCCTACGAGCAGTACTTC	CASGLASSYEQYF
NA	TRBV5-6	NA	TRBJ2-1	TGTGCCAGCAGCTGGTCGGGGGAGCAGTTCTTC	CASSWSGEQFF
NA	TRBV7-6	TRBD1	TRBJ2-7	TGTGCCAGCAGCATTACTACAACCGATTATGACAGGGGAGTCTACGAGCAGTACTTC	CASSITTTDYDRGVYEQYF
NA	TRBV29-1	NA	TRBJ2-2	TGCAGCTTCGGGATGTCAAACACCGGGGAGCTGTTTTTT	CSFGMSNTGELFF
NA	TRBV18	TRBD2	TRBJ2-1	TGTGCCAGCTCACCACTAAGAGGACTAGCGGGAGACGATGAGCAGTTCTTC	CASSPLRGLAGDDEQFF
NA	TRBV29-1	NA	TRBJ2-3	TGCAGCGTTGGGGGGGGACACAGGCCCCGCACAGATACGCAGTATTTT	CSVGGGHRPRTDTQYF
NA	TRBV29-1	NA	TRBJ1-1	TGCAGCGGCGAGCGGGACGGCACTGAAGCTTTCTTT	CSGERDGTEAFF
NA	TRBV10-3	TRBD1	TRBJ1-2	TGTGCCATCAGTGACTACAGGGGCTACACTAACTATGGCTACACCTTC	CAISDYRGYTNYGYTF
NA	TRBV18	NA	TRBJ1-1	TGTGCCAGCTCGTGGGCTATGAACACTGAAGCTTTCTTT	CASSWAMNTEAFF
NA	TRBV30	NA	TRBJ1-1	TGTGCCTGGAGTGTACATAAGGGTACAGGGCTCCCTGAAGCTTTCTTT	CAWSVHKGTGLPEAFF
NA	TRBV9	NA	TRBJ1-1	TGTGCCAGCAGCTTACAGGGTTACACTGAAGCTTTCTTT	CASSLQGYTEAFF
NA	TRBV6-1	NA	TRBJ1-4	TGTGCCAGCAGTGATTTTTTTCAGGTCGGGAAGAACGAAAAACTGTTTTTT	CASSDFFQVGKNEKLFF
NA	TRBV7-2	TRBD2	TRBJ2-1	TGTGCCAGCAGCTTAGTTCAGGGGACTAGCGGGAGTACTGAGCAGTTCTTC	CASSLVQGTSGSTEQFF
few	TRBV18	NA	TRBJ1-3	TGTGCCAGCTCACCCGCCCCCAGGGAAATTTATTTT	CASSPAPREIYF
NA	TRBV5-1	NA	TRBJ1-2	TGCGCCAGCAGCACCCAAGCGAGACAGGCACCTTATGGCTACACCTTC	CASSTQARQAPYGYTF
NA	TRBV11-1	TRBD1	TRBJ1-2	TGTGCCAGCAGTACAGGGGGCTCCAACTATGGCTACACCTTC	CASSTGGSNYGYTF
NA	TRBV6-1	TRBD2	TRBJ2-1	TGTGCCAGCAGTGTTTTCGTATTAGCGGGGGGGCCACGTGAGCAGTTCTTC	CASSVFVLAGGPREQFF
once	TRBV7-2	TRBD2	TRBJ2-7	TGTGCCAGCAGCTTACCCGGACTAGCGGGCCCCATCTACTTC	CASSLPGLAGPIYF
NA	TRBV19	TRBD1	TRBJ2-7	TGTGCCAGTAGTATGGGACAGGGTTCCGAGCAGTACTTC	CASSMGQGSEQYF
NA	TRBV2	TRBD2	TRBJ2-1	TGTGCCAGCAGTGGAATTACTAGCGGGAGTACGCTTGAGCAGTTCTTC	CASSGITSGSTLEQFF
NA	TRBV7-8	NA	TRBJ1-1	TGTGCCAGCAGCATGCCGGCAGGGTTTACTGAAGCTTTCTTT	CASSMPAGFTEAFF